The 14 T cell receptor beta chains below all came from one sample that was sequenced in a study of CD8+ T cells in alopecia areata. Extracted RNA was reverse transcribed into cDNA, the sequencing template. Measured with immunoSEQ multiplex PCR; TCRdb has only the in-frame clones, and not every one. Among 100,000 to 150,000 clones listed, 45% to 50% were seen once. The starting material was CD8+ T cells sorted from blood, obtained at week 0. The receptors were sampled from a human donor with alopecia areata.

The chain employs TRBV6-5 and TRBJ2-3; tentatively, D is TRBD2 (5 bases). The CDR3 contains 14 residues. Germline V gene lookup returns CDR1 MNHEY and CDR2 SVGAGI. Trimming pared 7 bases from V and 4 bases from J, leaving 15 bases between. The CDR3 nucleotides read TGTGCCAGCACCAACCTACACGGGGCAGATACGCAGTATTTT. Translating gives CASTNLHGADTQYF.

This clone was recorded once. V is TRBV2 and J is TRBJ1-2; D call uncertain. The CDR3 is 13 residues long. Per germline, CDR1 SNHLY and CDR2 FYNNEI. The V and J ends lost 0 bases and 8 bases respectively, with 10 bases between them. The CDR3 DNA reads as TGTGCCAGCAGTGAAGCGCTTGGGAGGGGCTACACCTTC. The encoded protein is CASSEALGRGYTF. The full variable domain, completed using reference TRBV2 and TRBJ1-2, is EPEVTQTPSHQVTQMGQEVILRCVPISNHLYFYWYRQILGQKVEFLVSFYNNEISEKSEIFDDQFSVERPDGSNFTLKIRSTKLEDSAMYFCASSEALGRGYTFGSGTRLTVV.

This clone showed up just a few times. This chain uses TRBV13 with TRBJ2-7; the match to TRBD2 covers 7 bases. V shed 3 bases and J 4 bases; nucleotides not matched to a gene: 6. The CDR3 extends over 14 amino acids. The germline V gene has CDR1 PRHDT and CDR2 FYEKMQ (reference sequence). The CDR3 reads CASSFASGGYEQYF. For the CDR3, the DNA is TGTGCCAGCAGCTTCGCTAGCGGAGGATACGAGCAGTACTTC.

The chain carries TRBV7-9 and TRBJ1-5; 7 bases are a match to TRBD1. J was trimmed by 4 bases and V by 5 bases; bases with no gene match: 2. This CDR3 is built from 13 residues. Germline assignment: CDR1 SEHNR and CDR2 FQNEAQ (reference sequence). Here the CDR3 DNA reads TGTGCCAGCAGCACAGGGGTTAATCAGCCCCAGCATTTT. Translated: CASSTGVNQPQHF.

The chain uses TRBV30 and TRBJ1-3, with D possibly TRBD1 on 6 matching bases. The CDR3 has 14 amino acids. V gave up 2 bases and J gave up 0 bases, with 8 bases separating them. Germline CDR1 reads GTSNPN; CDR2 reads SVGIG (reference sequence). The DNA for the CDR3 is TGTGCCTGGAGTTGGGACAACTCTGGAAACACCATATATTTT. Translating it yields CAWSWDNSGNTIYF. Together with reference TRBV30 and TRBJ1-3, the CDR3 gives the full variable domain: SQTIHQWPATLVQPVGSPLSLECTVEGTSNPNLYWYRQAAGRGLQLLFYSVGIGQISSEVPQNLSASRPQDRQFILSSKKLLLSDSGFYLCAWSWDNSGNTIYFGEGSWLTVV.

This clone was counted a few times. The rearrangement joins TRBV6-5 to TRBJ2-7, with 12 bases identical to TRBD2. There are 15 residues in the CDR3. V trimming: 4 bases; J trimming: 2 bases; junction bases outside the gene matches: 3. Germline-derived CDR1 and CDR2 are MNHEY and SVGAGI. The CDR3 region has the DNA TGTGCCAGCAGTTTTACTAGCGGGGGGCCCTACGAGCAGTACTTC. It encodes CASSFTSGGPYEQYF.

V and J are TRBV29-1 and TRBJ2-1, with no clear D. The CDR3 is 11 amino acids. The V and J ends lost 8 bases and 4 bases respectively, with 9 bases between them. The germline V gene encodes CDR1 SQVTM and CDR2 ANQGSEA. This chain's CDR3 is CSIRKYNEQFF. The CDR3 DNA reads as TGCAGCATCCGGAAGTACAATGAGCAGTTCTTC.

The chain recombines TRBV5-6 with TRBJ2-1; D is uncertain. Germline CDR1 reads SGHDT; CDR2 reads YYEEEE. The CDR3 length is 13 residues. Trimming stripped 0 bases from V and 3 bases from J, with 4 bases between. The CDR3 spells CASSLASYNEQFF. The DNA for the CDR3 is TGTGCCAGCAGCTTGGCCAGCTACAATGAGCAGTTCTTC.

The chain is built from TRBV9 and TRBJ1-1; 10 positions agree with TRBD1. V shed 0 bases and J 4 bases; nucleotides not matched to a gene: 12. CDR1 SGDLS and CDR2 YYNGEE come from the germline V gene. The CDR3 has 18 amino acids. CDR3 bases: TGTGCCAGCAGCGTAGAATTCGAGACAGGGGGCGAGGGCACTGAAGCTTTCTTT. This codes for CASSVEFETGGEGTEAFF. The full variable domain, completed using reference TRBV9 and TRBJ1-1, is DSGVTQTPKHLITATGQRVTLRCSPRSGDLSVYWYQQSLDQGLQFLIQYYNGEERAKGNILERFSAQQFPDLHSELNLSSLELGDSALYFCASSVEFETGGEGTEAFFGQGTRLTVV.

The chain employs TRBV29-1 and TRBJ2-5; maybe TRBD2 (5 bases). The assigned J gene may be wrong: the sequence end matches TRBJ2-7 better. The CDR3 covers 12 residues. Germline CDR1 and CDR2: SQVTM and ANQGSEA. In nucleotides, the CDR3 is TGCAGCGTTGACGGGGTTTTCCACGAGCAGTACTTC. It yields the protein CSVDGVFHEQYF.

Here the CDR3 DNA reads TGTGCCAGCAGTTTTCTGGGGTCTCTTTCCTATAGCAATCAGCCCCAGCATTTT. Translating it yields CASSFLGSLSYSNQPQHF. The rearrangement uses TRBV27 and TRBJ1-5; unclear D gene. This CDR3 region has 18 residues. CDR1 MNHEY and CDR2 SMNVEV come from the germline V gene (reference sequence). V gave up 3 bases and J gave up 0 bases, with 18 bases separating them.

The rearrangement links TRBV27 to TRBJ2-1; 7 bases are a match to TRBD1. This CDR3 has 14 amino acids. Germline CDR1 MNHEY, CDR2 SMNVEV (reference sequence). The J segment lost 4 bases and the V segment lost 6 bases, leaving 6 bases of the junction unmatched. The CDR3 region has the DNA TGTGCCAGCAGCGAGGGACAGACTTACAATGAGCAGTTCTTC. Its protein product is CASSEGQTYNEQFF.

This chain links TRBV30 with TRBJ2-1; D is ambiguous. V was shortened by 0 bases and J by 9 bases, with 9 bases between the two germline ends. The germline gives CDR1 GTSNPN, CDR2 SVGIG (reference sequence). This CDR3 spans 12 amino acids. For the CDR3, the DNA is TGTGCCTGGAGTGTACACCCCCCTGAGCAGTTCTTC. The encoded protein is CAWSVHPPEQFF. The complete variable domain, with remaining parts taken from reference TRBV30 and TRBJ2-1, reads SQTIHQWPATLVQPVGSPLSLECTVEGTSNPNLYWYRQAAGRGLQLLFYSVGIGQISSEVPQNLSASRPQDRQFILSSKKLLLSDSGFYLCAWSVHPPEQFFGPGTRLTVL.

J is TRBJ2-1 and V is TRBV25-1, with D perhaps TRBD1 (6 bases). The germline V gene encodes CDR1 MGHDK and CDR2 SYGVNS. The CDR3 is 13 amino acids. Trimming removed 9 bases at V and 9 bases at J, with 18 bases between. This chain's CDR3 is CASATGYSGEQFF. DNA of the CDR3: TGTGCCAGTGCAACAGGGTATTCGGGTGAGCAGTTCTTC.